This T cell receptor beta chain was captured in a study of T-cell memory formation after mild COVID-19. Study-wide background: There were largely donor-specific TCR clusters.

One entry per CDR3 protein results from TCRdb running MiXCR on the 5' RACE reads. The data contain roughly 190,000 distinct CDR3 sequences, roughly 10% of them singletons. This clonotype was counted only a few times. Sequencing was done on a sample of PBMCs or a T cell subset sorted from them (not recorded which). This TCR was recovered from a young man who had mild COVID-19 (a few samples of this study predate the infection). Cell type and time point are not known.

This chain's CDR3 is CASSPPRLNTEAFF. The CDR3 DNA reads TGTGCCAGCAGCCCCCCAAGGCTGAACACTGAAGCTTTCTTT. The chain links TRBV6-2 or TRBV6-3 to TRBJ1-1; D is uncertain. Germline loops: CDR1 MNHEY, CDR2 SVGEGT. Trimming took 6 bases from V and 0 from J, leaving 11 bases between them. CDR3 length: 14 amino acids.